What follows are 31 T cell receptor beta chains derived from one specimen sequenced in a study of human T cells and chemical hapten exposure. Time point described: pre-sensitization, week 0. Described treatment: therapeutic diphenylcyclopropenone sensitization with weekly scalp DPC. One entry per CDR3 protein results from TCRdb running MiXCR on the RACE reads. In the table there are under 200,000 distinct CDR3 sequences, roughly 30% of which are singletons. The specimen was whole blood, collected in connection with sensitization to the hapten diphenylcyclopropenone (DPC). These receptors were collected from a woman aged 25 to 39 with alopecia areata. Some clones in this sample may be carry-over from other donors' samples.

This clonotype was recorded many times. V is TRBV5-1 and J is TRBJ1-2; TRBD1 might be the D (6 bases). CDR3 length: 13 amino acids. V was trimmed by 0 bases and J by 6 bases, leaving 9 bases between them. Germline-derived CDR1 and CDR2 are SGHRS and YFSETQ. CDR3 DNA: TGCGCCAGCAGCTTGGCGCAGGGGAATGGCTACACCTTC. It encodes CASSLAQGNGYTF.

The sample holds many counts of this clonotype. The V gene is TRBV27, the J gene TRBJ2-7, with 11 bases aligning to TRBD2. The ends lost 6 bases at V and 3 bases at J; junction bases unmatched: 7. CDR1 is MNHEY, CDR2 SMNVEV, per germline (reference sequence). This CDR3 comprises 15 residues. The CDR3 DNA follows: TGTGCCAGCAGCAGAAAACTAGCGGGGGACTACGAGCAGTACTTC. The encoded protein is CASSRKLAGDYEQYF.

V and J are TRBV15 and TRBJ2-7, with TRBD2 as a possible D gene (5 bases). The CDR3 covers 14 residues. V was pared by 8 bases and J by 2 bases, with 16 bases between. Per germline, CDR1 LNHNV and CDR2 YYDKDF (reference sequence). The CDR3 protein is CATAGIDRPYEQYF. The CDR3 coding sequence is TGTGCCACCGCCGGGATTGATAGGCCCTACGAGCAGTACTTC. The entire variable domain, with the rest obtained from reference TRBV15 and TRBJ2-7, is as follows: DAMVIQNPRYQVTQFGKPVTLSCSQTLNHNVMYWYQQKSSQAPKLLFHYYDKDFNNEADTPDNFQSRRPNTSFCFLDIRSPGLGDTAMYLCATAGIDRPYEQYFGPGTRLTVT.

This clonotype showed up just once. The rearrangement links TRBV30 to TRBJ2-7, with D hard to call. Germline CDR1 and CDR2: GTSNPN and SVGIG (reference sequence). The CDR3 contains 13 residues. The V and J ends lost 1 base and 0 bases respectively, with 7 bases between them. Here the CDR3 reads CAWSDSYSYEQYF. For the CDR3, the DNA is TGTGCCTGGAGTGACAGTTACTCCTACGAGCAGTACTTC.

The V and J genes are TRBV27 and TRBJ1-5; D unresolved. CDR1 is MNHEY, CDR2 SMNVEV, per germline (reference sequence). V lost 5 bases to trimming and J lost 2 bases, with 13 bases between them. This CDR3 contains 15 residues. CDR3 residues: CASSPASSGNQPQHF. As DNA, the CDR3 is TGTGCCAGCAGTCCCGCCTCCAGCGGCAATCAGCCCCAGCATTTT.

The CDR3 bases are TGTGCCAGCATTAAATATCGGGACAGGGGGTCGGGCGCTGAAGCTTTCTTT. This gives the protein CASIKYRDRGSGAEAFF. The chain employs TRBV28 and TRBJ1-1, with 11 positions matching TRBD1. Germline V gene data show CDR1 as MDHEN and CDR2 as SYDVKM. V lost 7 bases and J lost 6; bases outside the gene matches: 16. The CDR3 covers 17 residues.

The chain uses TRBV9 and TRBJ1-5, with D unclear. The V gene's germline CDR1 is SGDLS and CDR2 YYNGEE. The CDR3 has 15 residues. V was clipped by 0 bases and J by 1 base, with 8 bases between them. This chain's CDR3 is CASSVGGRSNQPQHF. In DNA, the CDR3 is TGTGCCAGCAGCGTAGGAGGTAGGAGCAATCAGCCCCAGCATTTT. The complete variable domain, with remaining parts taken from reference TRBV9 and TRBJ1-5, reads DSGVTQTPKHLITATGQRVTLRCSPRSGDLSVYWYQQSLDQGLQFLIQYYNGEERAKGNILERFSAQQFPDLHSELNLSSLELGDSALYFCASSVGGRSNQPQHFGDGTRLSIL.

CDR3 nucleotide sequence: TGTGCCAGCAGCACGGGACCGGGGGCGCAGTACTTC. Residues: CASSTGPGAQYF. V is TRBV28 and J is TRBJ2-7, with D perhaps matching TRBD1 or TRBD2 (6 bases each). V lost 6 bases and J 9 bases, leaving 15 bases between the germline ends. The CDR3 extends over 12 amino acids. Germline CDR1 and CDR2: MDHEN and SYDVKM.

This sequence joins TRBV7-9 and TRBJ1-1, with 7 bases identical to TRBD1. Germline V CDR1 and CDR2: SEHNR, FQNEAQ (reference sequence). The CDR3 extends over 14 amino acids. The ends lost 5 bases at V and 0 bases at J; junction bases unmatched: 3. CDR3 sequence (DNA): TGTGCCAGCAGCCGGGGACAGATGAACACTGAAGCTTTCTTT. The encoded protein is CASSRGQMNTEAFF.

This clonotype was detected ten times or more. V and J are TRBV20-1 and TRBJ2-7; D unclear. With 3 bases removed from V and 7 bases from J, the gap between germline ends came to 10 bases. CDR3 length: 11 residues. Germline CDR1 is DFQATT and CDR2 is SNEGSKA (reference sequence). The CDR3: CSASRVGEQYF. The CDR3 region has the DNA TGCAGTGCTAGTAGGGTTGGGGAGCAGTACTTC.

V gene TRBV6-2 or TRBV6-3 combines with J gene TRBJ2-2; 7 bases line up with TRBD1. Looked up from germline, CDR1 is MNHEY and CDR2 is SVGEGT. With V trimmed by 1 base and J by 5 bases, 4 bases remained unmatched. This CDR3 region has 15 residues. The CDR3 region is CASSYLDRSTGELFF. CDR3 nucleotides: TGTGCCAGCAGTTACTTGGACAGGAGTACCGGGGAGCTGTTTTTT.

The CDR3 DNA reads as TGCAGCGTTGAAAGTCGAGCGGGAGCCCCAGATACGCAGTATTTT. As protein: CSVESRAGAPDTQYF. The rearrangement links TRBV29-1 to TRBJ2-3, with 8 bases fitting TRBD2. The V and J ends lost 2 bases and 4 bases, in that order; junction bases with no gene match: 8. Germline CDR1 SQVTM, CDR2 ANQGSEA. The CDR3 sequence is 15 residues long.

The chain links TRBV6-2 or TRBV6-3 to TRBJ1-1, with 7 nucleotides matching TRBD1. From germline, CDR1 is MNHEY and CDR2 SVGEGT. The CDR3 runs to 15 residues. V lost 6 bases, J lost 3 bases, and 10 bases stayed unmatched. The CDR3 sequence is CASRDTTGVDTEAFF. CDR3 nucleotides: TGTGCCAGCAGGGATACTACAGGGGTGGACACTGAAGCTTTCTTT.

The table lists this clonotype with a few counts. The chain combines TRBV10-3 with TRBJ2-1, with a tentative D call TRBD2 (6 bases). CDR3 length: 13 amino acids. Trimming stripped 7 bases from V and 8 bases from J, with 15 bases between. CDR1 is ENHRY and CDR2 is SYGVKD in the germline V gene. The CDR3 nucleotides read TGTGCCATCAATCCGGGACTCCTATATGAGCAGTTCTTC. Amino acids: CAINPGLLYEQFF.

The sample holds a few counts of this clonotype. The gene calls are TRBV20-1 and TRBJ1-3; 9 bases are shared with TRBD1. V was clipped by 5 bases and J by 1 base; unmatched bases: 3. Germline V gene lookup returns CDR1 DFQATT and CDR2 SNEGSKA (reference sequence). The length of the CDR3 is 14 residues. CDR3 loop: CSAADRGSGNTIYF. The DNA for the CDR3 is TGCAGTGCTGCCGACAGGGGGTCTGGAAACACCATATATTTT.

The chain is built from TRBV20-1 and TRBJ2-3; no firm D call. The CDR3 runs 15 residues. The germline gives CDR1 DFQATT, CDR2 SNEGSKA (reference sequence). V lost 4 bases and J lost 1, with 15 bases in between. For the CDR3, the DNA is TGCAGTGCTAACGACGCCCTCCGCGGCACAGATACGCAGTATTTT. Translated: CSANDALRGTDTQYF.

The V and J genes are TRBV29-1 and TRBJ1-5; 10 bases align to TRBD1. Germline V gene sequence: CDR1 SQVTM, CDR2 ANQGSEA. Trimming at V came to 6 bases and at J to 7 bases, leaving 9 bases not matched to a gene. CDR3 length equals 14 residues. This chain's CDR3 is CSVRDRGMGQPQHF. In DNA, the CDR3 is TGCAGCGTCCGGGACAGGGGAATGGGACAGCCCCAGCATTTT.

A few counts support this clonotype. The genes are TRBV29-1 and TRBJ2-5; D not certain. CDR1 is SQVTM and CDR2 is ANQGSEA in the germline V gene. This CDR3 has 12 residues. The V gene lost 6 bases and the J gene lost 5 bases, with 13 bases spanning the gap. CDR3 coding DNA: TGCAGCGTAAAAGGGCCTGCGGAGACCCAGTACTTC. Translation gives CSVKGPAETQYF.

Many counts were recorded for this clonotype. The CDR3 spells CASMVLGSPLHF. As DNA, the CDR3 is TGTGCCAGCATGGTTCTGGGCTCACCCCTCCACTTT. The genes are TRBV28 and TRBJ1-6; D ambiguous. V lost 7 bases and J lost 10, with 11 bases in between. The CDR3 spans 12 residues. The germline V gene has CDR1 MDHEN and CDR2 SYDVKM.

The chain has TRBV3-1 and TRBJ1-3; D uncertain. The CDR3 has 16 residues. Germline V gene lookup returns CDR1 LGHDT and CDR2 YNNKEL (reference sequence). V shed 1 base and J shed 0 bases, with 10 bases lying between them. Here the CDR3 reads CASSQVVRSSGNTIYF. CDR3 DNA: TGTGCCAGCAGCCAAGTCGTACGGAGCTCTGGAAACACCATATATTTT.

CDR3 sequence: CASSVTYRGSGNIQYF. The CDR3 region has the DNA TGTGCCAGCAGTGTCACCTACAGGGGAAGTGGGAACATTCAGTACTTC. The rearrangement uses TRBV6-2 or TRBV6-3 and TRBJ2-4, with 7 bases aligning to TRBD1. V shed 5 bases, J shed 7 bases, and the junction held 14 bases outside the gene matches. Looked up from germline, CDR1 is MNHEY and CDR2 is SVGEGT. This CDR3 is built from 16 residues.

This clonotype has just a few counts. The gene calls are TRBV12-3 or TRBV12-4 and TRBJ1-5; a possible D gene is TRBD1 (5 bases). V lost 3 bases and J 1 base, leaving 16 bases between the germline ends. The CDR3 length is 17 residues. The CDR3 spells CASSFLVPGVSNQPQHF. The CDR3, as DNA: TGTGCCAGCAGTTTTCTGGTCCCGGGGGTAAGCAATCAGCCCCAGCATTTT.

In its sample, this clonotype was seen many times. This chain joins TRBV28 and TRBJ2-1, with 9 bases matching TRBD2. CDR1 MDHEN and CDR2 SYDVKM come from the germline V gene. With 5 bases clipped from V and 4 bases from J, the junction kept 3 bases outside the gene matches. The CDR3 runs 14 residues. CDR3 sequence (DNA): TGTGCCAGCAGTCCGGGACTAGCTTACAATGAGCAGTTCTTC. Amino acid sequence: CASSPGLAYNEQFF.

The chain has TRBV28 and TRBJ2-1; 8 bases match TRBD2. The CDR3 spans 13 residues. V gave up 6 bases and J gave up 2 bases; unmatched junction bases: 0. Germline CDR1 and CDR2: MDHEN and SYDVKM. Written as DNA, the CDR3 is TGTGCCAGCAGACTAGCGGCCTACAATGAGCAGTTCTTC. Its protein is CASRLAAYNEQFF.

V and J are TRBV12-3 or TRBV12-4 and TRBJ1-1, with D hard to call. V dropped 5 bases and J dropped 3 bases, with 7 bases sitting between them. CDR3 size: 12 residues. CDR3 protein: CASSPEYTEAFF. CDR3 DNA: TGTGCCAGCAGTCCGGAATACACTGAAGCTTTCTTT.

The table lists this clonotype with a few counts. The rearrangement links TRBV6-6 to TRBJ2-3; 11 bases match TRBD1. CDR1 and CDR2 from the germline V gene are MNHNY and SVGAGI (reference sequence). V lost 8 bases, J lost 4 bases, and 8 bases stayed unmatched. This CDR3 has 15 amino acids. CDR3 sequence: CASSGQGAVADTQYF. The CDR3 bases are TGTGCCAGCTCAGGACAGGGGGCAGTAGCAGATACGCAGTATTTT.

The chain's CDR3 is CASSLGRATEAFF. As DNA, the CDR3 is TGTGCCAGCAGCTTAGGCAGGGCCACTGAAGCTTTCTTT. The rearrangement joins TRBV7-9 to TRBJ1-1; D may be TRBD1 (5 bases). The germline CDR1 and CDR2 sequences are SEHNR and FQNEAQ (reference sequence). Trimming left V 1 base short and J 4 bases short, with 7 bases between. The CDR3 runs 13 residues.

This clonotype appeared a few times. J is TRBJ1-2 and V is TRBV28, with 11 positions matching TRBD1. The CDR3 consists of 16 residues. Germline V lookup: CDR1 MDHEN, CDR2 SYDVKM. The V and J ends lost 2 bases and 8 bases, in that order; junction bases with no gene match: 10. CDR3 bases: TGTGCCAGCAGTTTAAGGACAGGGGGCTCGCCTTGGGGCTACACCTTC. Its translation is CASSLRTGGSPWGYTF.

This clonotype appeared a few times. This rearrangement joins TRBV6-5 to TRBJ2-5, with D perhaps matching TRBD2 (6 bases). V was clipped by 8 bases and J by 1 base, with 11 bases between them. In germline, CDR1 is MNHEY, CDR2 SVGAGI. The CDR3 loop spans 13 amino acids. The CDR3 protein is CASGREVQETQYF. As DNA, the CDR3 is TGTGCCAGCGGCAGGGAGGTCCAAGAGACCCAGTACTTC.

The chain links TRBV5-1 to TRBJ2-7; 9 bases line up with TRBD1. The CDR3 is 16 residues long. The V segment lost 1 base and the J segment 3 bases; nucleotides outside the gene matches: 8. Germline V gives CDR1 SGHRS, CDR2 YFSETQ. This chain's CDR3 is CASSLNSGTGIYEQYF. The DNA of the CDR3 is TGCGCCAGCAGCTTGAATTCCGGGACAGGGATCTACGAGCAGTACTTC.

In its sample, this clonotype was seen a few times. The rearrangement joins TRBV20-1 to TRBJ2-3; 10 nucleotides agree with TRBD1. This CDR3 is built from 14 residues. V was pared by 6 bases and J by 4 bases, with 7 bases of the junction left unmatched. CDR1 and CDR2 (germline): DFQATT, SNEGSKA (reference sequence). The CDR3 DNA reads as TGCAGTGCCAGGGGACAGGGGAACGCAGATACGCAGTATTTT. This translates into CSARGQGNADTQYF.